The source of this T cell receptor (beta chain) is a study of blood T cell repertoires in COVID-19. The V gene's germline CDR1 is SGHAT and CDR2 FQNNGV. V shed 3 bases, J shed 4 bases, and the junction held 6 bases outside the gene matches. This CDR3 has 18 residues. Repertoires were generated with immunoSEQ multiplex PCR, while TCRdb's copy carries only in-frame clones and drops some. This table holds roughly 82,000 clones, 80% to 95% found once. The receptor's source is a woman between 45 and 60 years old in a cohort sampled during active COVID-19. Sequencing was performed on peripheral blood. The chain carries TRBV11-2 and TRBJ2-1; 16 positions agree with TRBD2. Here the CDR3 reads CASSLGLAGGPDYNEQFF. CDR3 nucleotide sequence: TGTGCCAGCAGCTTGGGACTAGCGGGAGGGCCGGATTACAATGAGCAGTTCTTC.